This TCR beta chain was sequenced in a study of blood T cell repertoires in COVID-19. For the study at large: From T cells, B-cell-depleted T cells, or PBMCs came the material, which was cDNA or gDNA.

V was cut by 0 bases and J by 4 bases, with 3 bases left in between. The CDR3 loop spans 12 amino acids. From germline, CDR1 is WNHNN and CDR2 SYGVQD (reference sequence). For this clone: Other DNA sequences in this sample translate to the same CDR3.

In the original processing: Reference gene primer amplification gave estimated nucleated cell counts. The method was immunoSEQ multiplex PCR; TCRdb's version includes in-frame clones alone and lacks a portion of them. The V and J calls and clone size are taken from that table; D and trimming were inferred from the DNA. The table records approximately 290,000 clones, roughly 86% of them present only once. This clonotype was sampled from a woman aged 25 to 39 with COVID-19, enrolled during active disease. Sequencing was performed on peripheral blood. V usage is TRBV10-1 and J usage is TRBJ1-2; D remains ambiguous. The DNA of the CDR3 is TGCGCCAGCAGTGAGTCGAGCTATGGCTACACCTTC. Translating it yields CASSESSYGYTF.